This TCR beta chain came from a study of blood T cells in healthy people across ages. This clonotype was detected only a few times. Next came a second PCR, run for roughly 7 to 12 cycles, which used a sample-barcoded 5' primer along with a J-beta primer mix. Via MiXCR, TCRdb re-called the 5' RACE reads, giving one row per CDR3 protein. This table has about 1.8 million distinct CDR3 sequences, about 49% appearing once. The receptor was isolated from a woman aged 40 to 50 in good health. The sequencing sample was made of blood.

CDR3 coding DNA: TGTGCCAGCAGCAAAAATCTACGGACGCCTTTTCCCAATACGCAGTATTTT. This sequence encodes CASSKNLRTPFPNTQYF. The V gene is TRBV21-1, the J gene TRBJ2-3. TRBV21-1 is a pseudogene. CDR3 size: 17 residues.